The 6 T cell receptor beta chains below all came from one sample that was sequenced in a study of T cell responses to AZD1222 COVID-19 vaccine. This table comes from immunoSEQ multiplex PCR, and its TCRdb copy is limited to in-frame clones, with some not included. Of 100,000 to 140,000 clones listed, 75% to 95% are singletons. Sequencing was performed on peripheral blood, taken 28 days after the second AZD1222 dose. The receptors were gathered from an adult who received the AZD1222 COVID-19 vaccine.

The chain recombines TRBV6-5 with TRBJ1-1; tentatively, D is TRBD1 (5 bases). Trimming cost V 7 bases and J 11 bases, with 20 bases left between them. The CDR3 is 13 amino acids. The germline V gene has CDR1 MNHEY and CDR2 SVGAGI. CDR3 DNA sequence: TGTGCCAGCACGTCACTCCTCCGGGACGAGGCTTTCTTT. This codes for CASTSLLRDEAFF.

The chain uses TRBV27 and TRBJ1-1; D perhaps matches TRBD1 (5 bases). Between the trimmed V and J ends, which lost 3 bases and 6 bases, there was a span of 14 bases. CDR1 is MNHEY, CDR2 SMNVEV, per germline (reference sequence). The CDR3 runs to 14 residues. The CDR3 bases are TGTGCCAGCAGTTTTGGGGGTCAGGGCTCTGAAGCTTTCTTT. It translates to CASSFGGQGSEAFF.

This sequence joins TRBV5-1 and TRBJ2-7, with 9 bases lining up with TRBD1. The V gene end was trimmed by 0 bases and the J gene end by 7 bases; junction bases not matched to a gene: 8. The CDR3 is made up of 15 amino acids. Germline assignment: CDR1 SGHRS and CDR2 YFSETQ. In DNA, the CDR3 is TGCGCCAGCAGCTTGGACGGGACAGGGTATGAGGAGCAGTACTTC. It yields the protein CASSLDGTGYEEQYF.

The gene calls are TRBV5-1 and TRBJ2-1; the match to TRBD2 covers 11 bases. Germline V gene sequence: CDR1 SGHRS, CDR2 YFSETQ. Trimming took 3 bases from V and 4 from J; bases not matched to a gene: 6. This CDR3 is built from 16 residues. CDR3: CASSSGTSGHYNEQFF. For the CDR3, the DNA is TGCGCCAGCAGCTCGGGGACTAGCGGACATTACAATGAGCAGTTCTTC.

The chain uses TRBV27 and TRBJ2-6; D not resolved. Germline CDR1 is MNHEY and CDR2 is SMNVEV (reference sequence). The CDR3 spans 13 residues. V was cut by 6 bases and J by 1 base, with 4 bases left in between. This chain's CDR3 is CASRASGANVLTF. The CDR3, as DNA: TGTGCCAGCAGGGCGTCTGGGGCCAACGTCCTGACTTTC.

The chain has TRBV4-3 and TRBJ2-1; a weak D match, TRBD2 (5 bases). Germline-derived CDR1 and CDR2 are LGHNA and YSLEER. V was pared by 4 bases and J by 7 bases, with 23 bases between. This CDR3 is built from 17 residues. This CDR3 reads CASSRSLWAEGLNEQFF. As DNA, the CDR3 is TGCGCCAGCAGCCGGAGCCTTTGGGCTGAGGGTCTGAATGAGCAGTTCTTC.